The 22 T cell receptor beta chains listed next were all sequenced from one sample in a study of cytomegalovirus exposure and HLA in healthy donors. The PCR employed 60 Vbeta primers together with 13 Jbeta primers. TCRdb's table, derived via immunoSEQ multiplex PCR, lists solely in-frame clones and lacks some. Of 140,000 or so clones in the sample, 80% were seen once. Sequenced material: PBMCs. These receptors originate from a man in his forties in good health and CMV-seronegative.

Here the CDR3 DNA reads TGTGCCAGCAGTGAAATGGACAGGGCTGGGGAGACCCAGTACTTC. Translation: CASSEMDRAGETQYF. The V call is TRBV25-1, the J call TRBJ2-5; 8 nucleotides match TRBD1. V lost 2 bases, J lost 5 bases, and 7 bases stayed unmatched. This CDR3 has 15 amino acids. Germline CDR1 and CDR2: MGHDK and SYGVNS.

This rearrangement joins TRBV5-1 to TRBJ1-6; TRBD1 matches at 10 bases. The germline CDR1 and CDR2 sequences are SGHRS and YFSETQ. Unmatched junction bases numbered 1, after V lost 3 bases and J lost 4 bases. This CDR3 contains 15 residues. The CDR3 spells CASSWTGGYNSPLHF. DNA of the CDR3: TGCGCCAGCAGCTGGACAGGGGGATATAATTCACCCCTCCACTTT.

The genes are TRBV4-1 and TRBJ2-6, with TRBD1 matching 8 bases. V was pared by 1 base and J by 0 bases, with 5 bases of the junction left unmatched. CDR3 size: 18 residues. Per the germline V gene, CDR1 is MGHRA and CDR2 is YSYEKL. The CDR3 DNA is TGCGCCAGCAGCCAAGTTGGACAGGGACTCTCTGGGGCCAACGTCCTGACTTTC. Protein: CASSQVGQGLSGANVLTF.

V usage is TRBV5-4 and J usage is TRBJ1-6, with TRBD1 identical over 9 bases. CDR3 length: 16 residues. The V and J ends lost 4 bases and 7 bases, in that order; junction bases with no gene match: 9. Germline V gives CDR1 SGHNT, CDR2 YYREEE (reference sequence). The CDR3 region is CASSPGQGSQNSPLHF. CDR3 DNA sequence: TGTGCCAGCAGCCCGGGACAGGGCTCCCAAAATTCACCCCTCCACTTT.

This sequence joins TRBV20-1 and TRBJ2-1; possible D gene TRBD1, 6 bases. Germline CDR1 DFQATT, CDR2 SNEGSKA (reference sequence). This CDR3 spans 11 amino acids. DNA for the CDR3: TGCACCCTGGACAGCGACAATGAGCAGTTCTTC. It is translated as CTLDSDNEQFF.

The V and J genes are TRBV6-5 and TRBJ1-2, with no clear D. The V gene lost 2 bases and the J gene lost 8 bases, with 9 bases spanning the gap. Germline V gene lookup returns CDR1 MNHEY and CDR2 SVGAGI. The CDR3 covers 12 residues. The CDR3 reads CASSYGGMGYTF. DNA of the CDR3: TGTGCCAGCAGTTACGGCGGGATGGGCTACACCTTC.

In this sample, this clone turned up a few times. The chain joins TRBV7-2 to TRBJ2-7; unclear D gene. Germline-derived CDR1 and CDR2 are SGHTA and FQGNSA. The CDR3 is made up of 11 amino acids. Between the trimmed V and J ends, which lost 4 bases and 3 bases, there was a span of 4 bases. As DNA, the CDR3 is TGTGCCAGCAGCTCTCTCTACGAGCAGTACTTC. Amino acids: CASSSLYEQYF.

In this sample, this clone turned up a few times. V and J are TRBV12-2 and TRBJ2-5; TRBD2, the table's D call, lacks a check against the DNA. TRBV12-2 is designated a pseudogene. The CDR3 covers 13 residues. The CDR3 is CASRPGLAGTQYF. The CDR3 DNA sequence: TGTGCAAGTCGCCCCGGGCTAGCCGGGACCCAGTACTTC.

CDR3 DNA sequence: TGCGCCAGCAGCTTAGGACAGGGAGGTTCTGAAGCTTTCTTT. Translation: CASSLGQGGSEAFF. The rearrangement uses TRBV5-1 and TRBJ1-1, with 8 positions matching TRBD1. This CDR3 has 14 amino acids. Looked up from germline, CDR1 is SGHRS and CDR2 is YFSETQ. V dropped 2 bases and J dropped 6; count of bases not matched to a gene: 6.

This clone was detected only a few times. The J gene is TRBJ1-6, the V gene TRBV5-4; 8 nucleotides line up with TRBD1. Germline V gives CDR1 SGHNT, CDR2 YYREEE (reference sequence). Unmatched junction bases numbered 4, after V lost 4 bases and J lost 7 bases. CDR3 length: 14 amino acids. The CDR3 spells CASSLRDRNSPLHF. The CDR3 DNA follows: TGTGCCAGCAGCCTTCGGGACAGGAATTCACCCCTCCACTTT.

The chain recombines TRBV19 with TRBJ1-1; a possible D gene is TRBD1 (5 bases). Looked up from germline, CDR1 is LNHDA and CDR2 is SQIVND (reference sequence). This CDR3 is 13 amino acids long. The V end was cut by 3 bases, the J end by 5 bases, with 10 bases between. The DNA of the CDR3 is TGTGCCAGTAGTATGACAGAAAGGACTGAAGCTTTCTTT. Its translation is CASSMTERTEAFF. Variable domain in full (rest from reference TRBV19 and TRBJ1-1): DGGITQSPKYLFRKEGQNVTLSCEQNLNHDAMYWYRQDPGQGLRLIYYSQIVNDFQKGDIAEGYSVSREKKESFPLTVTSAQKNPTAFYLCASSMTERTEAFFGQGTRLTVV.

The chain has TRBV7-6 and TRBJ2-5; 14 nucleotides align to TRBD2. The length of the CDR3 is 16 residues. V lost 5 bases to trimming and J lost 4 bases; unmatched junction nucleotides: 6. The germline CDR1 and CDR2 sequences are SGHVS and FNYEAQ. The CDR3 region is CASSQRLAGGGETQYF. CDR3 sequence (DNA): TGTGCCAGCAGCCAACGACTAGCGGGGGGGGGAGAGACCCAGTACTTC.

This rearrangement joins TRBV9 to TRBJ2-2, with D hard to call. CDR3 length: 14 residues. Deletions cut 5 bases from V and 6 bases from J, with 14 bases between. Germline lookup yields CDR1 SGDLS and CDR2 YYNGEE. In nucleotides, the CDR3 is TGTGCCAGCAGTTTTGGAGTTATAGCCGGGGAGCTGTTTTTT. It specifies CASSFGVIAGELFF.

The CDR3 is CASSLTGAMNTEAFF. DNA of the CDR3: TGCGCCAGCAGCTTGACAGGGGCCATGAACACTGAAGCTTTCTTT. The gene calls are TRBV5-1 and TRBJ1-1, with 7 positions matching TRBD1. J was trimmed by 0 bases and V by 1 base; bases with no gene match: 3. Germline CDR1 and CDR2: SGHRS and YFSETQ. This CDR3 is 15 amino acids long.

V gene TRBV5-1 combines with J gene TRBJ2-2; a weak D match, TRBD1 (5 bases). V was shortened by 0 bases and J by 4 bases, with 10 bases between the two germline ends. The CDR3 has 15 amino acids. Germline CDR1 is SGHRS and CDR2 is YFSETQ. In DNA form, the CDR3 reads TGCGCCAGCAGCTTGGAAGGGGTTAGCACCGGGGAGCTGTTTTTT. Protein sequence: CASSLEGVSTGELFF. Complete variable domain (other parts from reference TRBV5-1 and TRBJ2-2): KAGVTQTPRYLIKTRGQQVTLSCSPISGHRSVSWYQQTPGQGLQFLFEYFSETQRNKGNFPGRFSGRQFSNSRSEMNVSTLELGDSALYLCASSLEGVSTGELFFGEGSRLTVL.

The V gene is TRBV2, the J gene TRBJ1-2; the match to TRBD1 covers 7 bases. Losses at the gene ends were 4 bases for V and 4 bases for J; bases not matched to a gene: 6. CDR3 length equals 14 residues. CDR1 and CDR2 from the germline V gene are SNHLY and FYNNEI. DNA for the CDR3: TGTGCCAGCAGTGTTCAGGGGGGCGGCTATGGCTACACCTTC. It encodes CASSVQGGGYGYTF.

The genes are TRBV9 and TRBJ2-5; D not certain. CDR1 and CDR2 from the germline V gene are SGDLS and YYNGEE. This CDR3 spans 17 amino acids. V lost 2 bases and J lost 3, with 20 bases in between. Here the CDR3 reads CASSVIWQVSFEETQYF. CDR3 DNA sequence: TGTGCCAGCAGCGTGATTTGGCAGGTAAGCTTCGAAGAGACCCAGTACTTC.

The chain carries TRBV9 and TRBJ2-5, with 7 nucleotides matching TRBD2. CDR1 is SGDLS and CDR2 is YYNGEE in the germline V gene. This CDR3 has 15 amino acids. V gave up 0 bases and J gave up 5 bases; unmatched junction bases: 7. The CDR3 protein is CASSVDVGRVETQYF. The CDR3 DNA is TGTGCCAGCAGCGTAGATGTGGGGAGGGTGGAGACCCAGTACTTC.

The chain is built from TRBV5-1 and TRBJ2-3; TRBD2 aligns across 13 bases. V lost 4 bases, J lost 1 base, and 3 bases stayed unmatched. This CDR3 contains 16 residues. Germline V gene data show CDR1 as SGHRS and CDR2 as YFSETQ. CDR3 bases: TGCGCCAGCAGCCTGGGGACTAGCGGGGGCACAGATACGCAGTATTTT. Translation: CASSLGTSGGTDTQYF.

The V call is TRBV6-1, the J call TRBJ2-3; weak D call: TRBD2 (7 bases). Germline values: CDR1 MNHNS, CDR2 SASEGT. V was shortened by 1 base and J by 4 bases, with 15 bases between the two germline ends. The CDR3 contains 16 residues. Here the CDR3 DNA reads TGTGCCAGCAGTGAAGTGGGGGGGCTGGACTCAGATACGCAGTATTTT. Protein sequence: CASSEVGGLDSDTQYF.

This clone came up a few times. This chain uses TRBV7-9 with TRBJ2-1, with TRBD2 matching over 13 bases. Trimming at V came to 5 bases and at J to 6 bases, leaving 4 bases not matched to a gene. Germline CDR1 is SEHNR and CDR2 is FQNEAQ (reference sequence). The CDR3 is made up of 15 amino acids. The CDR3 region has the DNA TGTGCCAGCAGCGCGACTAGCGGGGGGCCCAATGAGCAGTTCTTC. Its protein product is CASSATSGGPNEQFF.

This chain joins TRBV6-5 and TRBJ1-2; tentative D call: TRBD1 (5 bases). Germline CDR1 and CDR2: MNHEY and SVGAGI. The V end lost 7 bases, the J end lost 8 bases, and 17 bases lay between the germline ends. The CDR3 consists of 13 residues. The CDR3 loop reads CASKETATSGYTF. DNA of the CDR3: TGTGCCAGCAAGGAGACAGCTACTAGCGGCTACACCTTC.